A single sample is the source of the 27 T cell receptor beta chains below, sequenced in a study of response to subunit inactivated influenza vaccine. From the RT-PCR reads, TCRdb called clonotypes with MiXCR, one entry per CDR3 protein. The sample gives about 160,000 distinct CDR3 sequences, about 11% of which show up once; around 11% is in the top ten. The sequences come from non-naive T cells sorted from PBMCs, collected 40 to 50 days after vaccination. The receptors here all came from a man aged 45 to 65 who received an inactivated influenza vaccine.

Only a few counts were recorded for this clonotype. This chain's CDR3 is CASSQRGGRIHQFF. In nucleotides, the CDR3 is TGCGCCAGCAGCCAGCGGGGGGGCCGAATCCATCAGTTCTTC. The chain combines TRBV4-3 with TRBJ2-1, with TRBD2 matching 9 bases. This CDR3 comprises 14 residues. Looked up from germline, CDR1 is LGHNA and CDR2 is YSLEER. V trimming: 3 bases; J trimming: 13 bases; junction bases outside the gene matches: 10.

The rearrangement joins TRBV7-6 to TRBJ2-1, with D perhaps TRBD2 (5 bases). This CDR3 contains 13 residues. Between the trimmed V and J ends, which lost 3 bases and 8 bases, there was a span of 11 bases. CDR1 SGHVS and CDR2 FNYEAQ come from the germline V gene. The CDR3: CASSFVEGDEQFF. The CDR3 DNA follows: TGTGCCAGCAGCTTCGTTGAGGGAGATGAGCAGTTCTTC.

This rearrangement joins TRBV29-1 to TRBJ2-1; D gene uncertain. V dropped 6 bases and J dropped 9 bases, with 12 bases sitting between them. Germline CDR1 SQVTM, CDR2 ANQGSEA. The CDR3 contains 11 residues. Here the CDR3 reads CSVYDRGEQFF. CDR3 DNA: TGCAGCGTCTATGATCGTGGTGAGCAGTTCTTC.

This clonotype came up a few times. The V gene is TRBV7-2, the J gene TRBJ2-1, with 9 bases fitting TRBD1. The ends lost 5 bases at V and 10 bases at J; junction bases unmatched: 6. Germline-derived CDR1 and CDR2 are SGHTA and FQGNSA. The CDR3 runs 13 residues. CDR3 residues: CASSLNRGQEQFF. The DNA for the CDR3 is TGTGCCAGCAGCCTAAACAGGGGGCAAGAGCAGTTCTTC.

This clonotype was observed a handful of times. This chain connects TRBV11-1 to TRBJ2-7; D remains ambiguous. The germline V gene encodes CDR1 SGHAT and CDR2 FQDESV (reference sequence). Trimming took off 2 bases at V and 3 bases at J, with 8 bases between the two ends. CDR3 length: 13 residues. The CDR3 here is CASSLNWFYEQYF. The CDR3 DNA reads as TGTGCCAGCAGCTTAAATTGGTTCTACGAGCAGTACTTC.

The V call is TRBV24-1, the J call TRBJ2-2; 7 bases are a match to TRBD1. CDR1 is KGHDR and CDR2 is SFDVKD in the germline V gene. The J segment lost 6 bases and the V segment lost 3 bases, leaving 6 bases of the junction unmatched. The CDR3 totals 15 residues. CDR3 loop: CATSDIHQGAGELFF. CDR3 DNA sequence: TGTGCCACCAGTGATATACACCAGGGGGCCGGGGAGCTGTTTTTT.

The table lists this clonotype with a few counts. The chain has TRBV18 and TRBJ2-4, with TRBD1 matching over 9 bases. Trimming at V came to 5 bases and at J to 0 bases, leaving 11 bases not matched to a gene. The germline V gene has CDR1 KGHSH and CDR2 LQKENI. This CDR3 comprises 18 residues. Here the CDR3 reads CASSGPGTGIEAKNIQYF. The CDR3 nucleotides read TGTGCCAGCTCAGGTCCCGGGACAGGGATTGAAGCCAAAAACATTCAGTACTTC.

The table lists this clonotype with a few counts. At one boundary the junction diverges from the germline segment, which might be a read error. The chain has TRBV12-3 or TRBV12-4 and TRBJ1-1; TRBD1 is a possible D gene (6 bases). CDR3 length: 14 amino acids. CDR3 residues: CASSLWQGNSEAFF. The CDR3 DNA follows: TGTGCCAGCAGTTTATGGCAGGGGAACAGTGAAGCTTTCTTT.

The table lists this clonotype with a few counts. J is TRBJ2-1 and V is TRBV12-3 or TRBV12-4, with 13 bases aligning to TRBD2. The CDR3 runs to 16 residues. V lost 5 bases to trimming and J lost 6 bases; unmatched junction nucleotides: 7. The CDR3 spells CASSPTRLAGGNEQFF. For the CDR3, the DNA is TGTGCCAGCAGTCCTACCCGACTAGCGGGGGGCAATGAGCAGTTCTTC.

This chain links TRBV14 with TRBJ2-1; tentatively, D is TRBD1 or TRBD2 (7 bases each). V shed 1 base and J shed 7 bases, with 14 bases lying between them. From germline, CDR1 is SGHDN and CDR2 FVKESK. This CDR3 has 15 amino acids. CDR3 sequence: CASSQVRGGSNEQFF. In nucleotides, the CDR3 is TGTGCCAGCAGCCAAGTCAGGGGGGGCTCAAATGAGCAGTTCTTC. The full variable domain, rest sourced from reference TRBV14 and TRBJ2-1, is EAGVTQFPSHSVIEKGQTVTLRCDPISGHDNLYWYRRVMGKEIKFLLHFVKESKQDESGMPNNRFLAERTGGTYSTLKVQPAELEDSGVYFCASSQVRGGSNEQFFGPGTRLTVL.

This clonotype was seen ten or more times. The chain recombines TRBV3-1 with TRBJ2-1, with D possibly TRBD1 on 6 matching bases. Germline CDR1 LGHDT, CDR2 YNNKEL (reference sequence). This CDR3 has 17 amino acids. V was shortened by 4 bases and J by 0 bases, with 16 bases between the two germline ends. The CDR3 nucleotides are TGTGCCAGCAGCCCCCGTTATAGGGGGAGCTCCTACAATGAGCAGTTCTTC. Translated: CASSPRYRGSSYNEQFF.

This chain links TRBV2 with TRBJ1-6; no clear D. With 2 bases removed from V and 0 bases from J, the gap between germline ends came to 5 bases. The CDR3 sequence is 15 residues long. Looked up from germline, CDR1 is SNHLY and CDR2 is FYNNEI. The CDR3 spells CASSERSSYNSPLHF. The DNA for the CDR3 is TGTGCCAGCAGTGAACGTAGCTCCTATAATTCACCCCTCCACTTT.

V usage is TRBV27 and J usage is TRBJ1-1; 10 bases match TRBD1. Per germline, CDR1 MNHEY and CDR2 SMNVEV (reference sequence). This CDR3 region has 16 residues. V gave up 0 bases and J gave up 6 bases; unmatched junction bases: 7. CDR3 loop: CASSLSVGQGVAEAFF. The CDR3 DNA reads TGTGCCAGCAGTTTATCGGTCGGACAGGGGGTTGCTGAAGCTTTCTTT.

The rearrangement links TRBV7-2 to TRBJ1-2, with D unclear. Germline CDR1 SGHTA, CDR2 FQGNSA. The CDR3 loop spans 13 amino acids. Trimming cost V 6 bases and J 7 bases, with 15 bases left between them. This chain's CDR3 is CASSLNDIGGYTF. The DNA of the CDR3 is TGTGCCAGCAGTTTGAATGACATAGGTGGCTACACCTTC.

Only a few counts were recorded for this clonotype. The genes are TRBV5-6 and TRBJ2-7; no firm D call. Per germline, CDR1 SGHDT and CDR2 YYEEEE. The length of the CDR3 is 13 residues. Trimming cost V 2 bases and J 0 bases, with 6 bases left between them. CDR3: CASSFTDSYEQYF. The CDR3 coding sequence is TGTGCCAGCAGCTTCACAGACTCCTACGAGCAGTACTTC.

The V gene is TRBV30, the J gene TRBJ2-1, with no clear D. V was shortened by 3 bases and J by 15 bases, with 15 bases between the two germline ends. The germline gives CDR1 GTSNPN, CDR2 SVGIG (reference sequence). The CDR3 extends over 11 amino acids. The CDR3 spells CAWSPIGVSFF. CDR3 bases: TGTGCCTGGAGCCCTATCGGAGTTTCGTTCTTC.

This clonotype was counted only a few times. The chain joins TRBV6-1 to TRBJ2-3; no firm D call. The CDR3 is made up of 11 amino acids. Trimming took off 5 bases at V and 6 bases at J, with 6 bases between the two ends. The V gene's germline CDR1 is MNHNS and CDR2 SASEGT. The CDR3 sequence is CASSIRDTQYF. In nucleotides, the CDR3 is TGTGCCAGCAGTATCCGGGATACGCAGTATTTT.

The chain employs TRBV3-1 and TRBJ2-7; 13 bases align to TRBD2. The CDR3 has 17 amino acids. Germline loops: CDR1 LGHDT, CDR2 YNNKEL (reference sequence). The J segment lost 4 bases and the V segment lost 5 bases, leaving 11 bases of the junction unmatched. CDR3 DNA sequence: TGTGCCAGCAGCGGCACCGGGACTAGCGGGAACTATTACGAGCAGTACTTC. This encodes CASSGTGTSGNYYEQYF.

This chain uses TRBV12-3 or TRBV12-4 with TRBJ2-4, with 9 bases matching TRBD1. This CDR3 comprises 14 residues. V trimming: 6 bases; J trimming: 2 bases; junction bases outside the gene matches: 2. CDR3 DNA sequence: TGTGCCAGCAGCGGGACAGGGTCCAAAAACATTCAGTACTTC. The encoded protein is CASSGTGSKNIQYF.

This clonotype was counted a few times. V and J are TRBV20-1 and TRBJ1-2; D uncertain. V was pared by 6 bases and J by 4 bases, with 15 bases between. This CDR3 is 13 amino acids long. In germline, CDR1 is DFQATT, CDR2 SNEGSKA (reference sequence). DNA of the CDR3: TGCAGTGCCTTCGCGACGGGGATCTATGGCTACACCTTC. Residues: CSAFATGIYGYTF.

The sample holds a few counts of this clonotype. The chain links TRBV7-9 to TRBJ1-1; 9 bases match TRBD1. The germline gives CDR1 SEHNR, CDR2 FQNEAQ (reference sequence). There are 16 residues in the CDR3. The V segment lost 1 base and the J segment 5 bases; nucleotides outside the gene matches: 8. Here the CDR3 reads CASSLGGQGQRTEAFF. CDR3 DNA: TGTGCCAGCAGCTTAGGGGGACAGGGTCAGAGGACTGAAGCTTTCTTT.

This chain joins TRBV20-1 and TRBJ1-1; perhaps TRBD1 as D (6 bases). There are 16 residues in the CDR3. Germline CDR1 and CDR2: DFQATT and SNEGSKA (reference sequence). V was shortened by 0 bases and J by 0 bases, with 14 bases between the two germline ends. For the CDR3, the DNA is TGCAGTGCTAGAGACGGAACCGGGACAATGAACACTGAAGCTTTCTTT. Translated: CSARDGTGTMNTEAFF.

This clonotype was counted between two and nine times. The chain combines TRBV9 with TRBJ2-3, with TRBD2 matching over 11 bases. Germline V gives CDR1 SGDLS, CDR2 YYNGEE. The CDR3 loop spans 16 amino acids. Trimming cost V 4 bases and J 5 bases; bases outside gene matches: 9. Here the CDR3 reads CASSPSLAGGRDTQYF. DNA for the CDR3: TGTGCCAGCAGCCCCAGTCTAGCGGGAGGACGAGATACGCAGTATTTT.

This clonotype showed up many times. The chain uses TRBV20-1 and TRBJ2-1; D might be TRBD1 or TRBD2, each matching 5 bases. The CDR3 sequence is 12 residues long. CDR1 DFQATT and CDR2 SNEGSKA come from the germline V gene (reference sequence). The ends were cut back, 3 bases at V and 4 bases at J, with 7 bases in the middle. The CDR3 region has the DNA TGCAGTGCTAGTGGGGGATACAATGAGCAGTTCTTC. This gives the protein CSASGGYNEQFF.

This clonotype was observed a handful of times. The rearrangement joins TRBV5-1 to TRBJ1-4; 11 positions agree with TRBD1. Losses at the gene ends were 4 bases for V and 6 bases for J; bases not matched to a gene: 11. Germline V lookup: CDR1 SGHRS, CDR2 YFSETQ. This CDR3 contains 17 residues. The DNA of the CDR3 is TGCGCCAGCAGCCGGGGACAGGGGGTCTCATCTTATGAAAAACTGTTTTTT. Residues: CASSRGQGVSSYEKLFF.

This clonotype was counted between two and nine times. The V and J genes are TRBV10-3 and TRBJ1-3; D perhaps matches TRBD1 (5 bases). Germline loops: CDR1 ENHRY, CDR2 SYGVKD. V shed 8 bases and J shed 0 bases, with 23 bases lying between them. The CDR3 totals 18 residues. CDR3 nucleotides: TGTGCCATCCGCCCGAGCCCGGGACGGATGAGCTCTGGAAACACCATATATTTT. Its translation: CAIRPSPGRMSSGNTIYF.

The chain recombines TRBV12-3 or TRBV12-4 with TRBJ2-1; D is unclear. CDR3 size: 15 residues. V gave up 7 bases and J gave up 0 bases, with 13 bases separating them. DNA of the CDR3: TGTGCCAGCACTCCTTCAGGCAGCTCCTACAATGAGCAGTTCTTC. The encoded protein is CASTPSGSSYNEQFF.